These 15 T cell receptor beta chains originate from one sample sequenced in a study of long-term antiretroviral therapy in people with HIV. Investigators performed immunoSEQ version v3.0 at survey level. The assay was immunoSEQ multiplex PCR, and TCRdb's table has in-frame clones only and misses some. The table lists approximately 22,000 clones, under 85% of them singletons. The material sequenced was unsorted PBMCs, taken 0.5 years before starting antiretroviral therapy. The receptors stem from a man in his forties with HIV.

The J gene is TRBJ1-1, the V gene TRBV19; D possibly corresponds to TRBD1 (5 bases). Germline CDR1 is LNHDA and CDR2 is SQIVND (reference sequence). Trimming took 3 bases from V and 3 from J, leaving 14 bases between them. CDR3 length: 15 amino acids. This chain's CDR3 is CASSMRQPGDTEAFF. The CDR3 DNA is TGTGCCAGTAGTATGAGACAGCCGGGAGACACTGAAGCTTTCTTT.

The gene calls are TRBV5-1 and TRBJ2-1; 10 nucleotides align to TRBD2. The CDR3 consists of 15 residues. Germline CDR1 and CDR2: SGHRS and YFSETQ. The ends lost 7 bases at V and 2 bases at J; junction bases unmatched: 6. CDR3 amino acids: CASHPLAGAYNEQFF. CDR3 bases: TGCGCCAGCCACCCTCTAGCGGGGGCCTACAATGAGCAGTTCTTC. Full variable domain (rest looked up from reference TRBV5-1 and TRBJ2-1): KAGVTQTPRYLIKTRGQQVTLSCSPISGHRSVSWYQQTPGQGLQFLFEYFSETQRNKGNFPGRFSGRQFSNSRSEMNVSTLELGDSALYLCASHPLAGAYNEQFFGPGTRLTVL.

The V call is TRBV19, the J call TRBJ1-4, with 10 bases matching TRBD1. Looked up from germline, CDR1 is LNHDA and CDR2 is SQIVND (reference sequence). CDR3 length: 17 amino acids. After removal of 0 bases from V and 7 bases from J, the junction contained 8 bases not matched to a gene. The CDR3 DNA reads TGTGCCAGTAGTATAGATCGGACAGGGGGAAAGCGTGAAAAACTGTTTTTT. Protein: CASSIDRTGGKREKLFF.

The chain uses TRBV28 and TRBJ1-3; D uncertain. This CDR3 comprises 14 residues. V dropped 7 bases and J dropped 5 bases, with 15 bases sitting between them. Germline loops: CDR1 MDHEN, CDR2 SYDVKM. The CDR3 loop reads CASKPPGTRNTIYF. DNA for the CDR3: TGTGCCAGCAAACCCCCAGGTACCAGAAACACCATATATTTT.

The chain couples TRBV18 to TRBJ1-1; D unresolved. From germline, CDR1 is KGHSH and CDR2 LQKENI. There are 13 residues in the CDR3. Trimming left V 0 bases short and J 6 bases short, with 8 bases between. The CDR3 reads CASSPPVGSEAFF. The DNA for the CDR3 is TGTGCCAGCTCACCACCGGTAGGGTCTGAAGCTTTCTTT.

CDR3 loop: CASKGGVYEQYF. CDR3 nucleotide sequence: TGTGCCAGCAAAGGGGGAGTCTACGAGCAGTACTTC. V and J are TRBV7-9 and TRBJ2-7, with TRBD1 as a possible D gene (6 bases). The CDR3 length is 12 residues. Germline CDR1 and CDR2: SEHNR and FQNEAQ (reference sequence). V lost 7 bases and J 3 bases, leaving 10 bases between the germline ends.

This chain connects TRBV7-9 to TRBJ2-5; TRBD1 matches 8 bases. Germline values: CDR1 SEHNR, CDR2 FQNEAQ (reference sequence). Losses at the gene ends were 6 bases for V and 5 bases for J; bases not matched to a gene: 8. This CDR3 has 14 amino acids. In DNA form, the CDR3 reads TGTGCCAGCAGTTCTGGACAGGGATGGGAGACCCAGTACTTC. It is translated as CASSSGQGWETQYF.

J is TRBJ1-5 and V is TRBV28, with D perhaps TRBD1 (5 bases). CDR3 size: 14 residues. Germline values: CDR1 MDHEN, CDR2 SYDVKM. V shed 5 bases and J shed 9 bases, with 17 bases lying between them. As DNA, the CDR3 is TGTGCCAGCAGTCCCTGGGGGAAGGGTGGGCCCCAGCATTTT. Residues: CASSPWGKGGPQHF.

The chain carries TRBV7-9 and TRBJ1-2; D not resolved. Deletions cut 3 bases from V and 2 bases from J, with 7 bases between. Germline-derived CDR1 and CDR2 are SEHNR and FQNEAQ (reference sequence). This CDR3 comprises 13 residues. The CDR3 sequence: CASSLEVNYGYTF. DNA for the CDR3: TGTGCCAGCAGCTTGGAAGTCAACTATGGCTACACCTTC.

The V and J genes are TRBV5-1 and TRBJ1-1, with D maybe TRBD1 (6 bases). The CDR3 spans 15 residues. Trimming took off 4 bases at V and 2 bases at J, with 15 bases between the two ends. CDR1 is SGHRS, CDR2 YFSETQ, per germline. CDR3 coding DNA: TGCGCCAGCAGCACCCTACAGGGAAGCAACACTGAAGCTTTCTTT. It encodes CASSTLQGSNTEAFF.

This clone was picked up one time. The rearrangement joins TRBV11-2 to TRBJ2-5; D remains ambiguous. Trimming shortened V by 0 bases and J by 5 bases, and 4 bases separated the two germline ends. The V gene's germline CDR1 is SGHAT and CDR2 FQNNGV. The CDR3 spans 12 residues. Here the CDR3 reads CASSLEGETQYF. The CDR3 DNA sequence: TGTGCCAGCAGCTTAGAGGGGGAGACCCAGTACTTC.

This clone appeared a single time. This chain joins TRBV14 and TRBJ2-6; the D call may be TRBD1 or TRBD2 (5 bases each). This CDR3 comprises 14 residues. Germline assignment: CDR1 SGHDN and CDR2 FVKESK. Between the trimmed V and J ends, which lost 0 bases and 12 bases, there was a span of 12 bases. In nucleotides, the CDR3 is TGTGCCAGCAGCCAAGAAGTATGGGGGAGCGTCCTGACTTTC. Protein: CASSQEVWGSVLTF.

The CDR3, as DNA: TGTGCCAGCAGTTGGAGGGAAAATCAGCCCCAGCATTTT. Translation gives CASSWRENQPQHF. This rearrangement joins TRBV6-5 to TRBJ1-5; the D is unclear. From germline, CDR1 is MNHEY and CDR2 SVGAGI. This CDR3 is built from 13 residues. Trimming took 4 bases from V and 4 from J, leaving 8 bases between them.

Comment on this clone: One junction end does not reproduce the germline sequence, and a read error may be involved. The genes are TRBV7-7 and TRBJ2-2, with a possible D match to TRBD2 (5 bases). The CDR3 is 17 residues long. The germline V gene encodes CDR1 SSHAT and CDR2 FNYEAQ (reference sequence). CDR3 sequence (DNA): TGTGCTAGCAGCTTAGAGGGTAGGGCATTCGACACCGGGGAGCTGTTTTTT. It specifies CASSLEGRAFDTGELFF.

This chain uses TRBV28 with TRBJ1-2; D is ambiguous. Germline CDR1 MDHEN, CDR2 SYDVKM. V was pared by 6 bases and J by 3 bases, with 14 bases between. The CDR3 length is 14 residues. The CDR3: CASRRDGADYGYTF. The CDR3 nucleotides read TGTGCCAGCAGACGAGACGGTGCGGACTATGGCTACACCTTC.